The rows below give T cell receptor beta chains drawn from one sample of a study of T cell responses to AZD1222 COVID-19 vaccine. Clones were read by immunoSEQ multiplex PCR, and TCRdb kept only the in-frame ones, dropping some. Among roughly 51,000 clones listed, approximately 88% were seen once. The source material was peripheral blood, sampled 28 days after the second AZD1222 dose. The receptors originated from an adult who received the AZD1222 COVID-19 vaccine. The CDR3 runs from the conserved cysteine through the conserved F or W. Fields, in order: CDR3 length, D gene, clone size, V gene, J gene, CDR3 DNA, CDR3 protein. D genes are given only for firm matches. Some rows have no size entry. The others give once, few or many, or a class for an expanded clone.

15,NA,NA,TRBV7-9,TRBJ1-2,TGTGCCAGCACTGAGATCGGACAGCGCTCCTATGGCTACACCTTC,CASTEIGQRSYGYTF
17,NA,NA,TRBV19,TRBJ1-1,TGTGCCAGTAGAAAGTTATCCACCGGGACAAAGAACACTGAAGCTTTCTTT,CASRKLSTGTKNTEAFF
16,NA,NA,TRBV27,TRBJ2-1,TGTGCCAGCAGTTTAAGTCCCGGGACTTTAAACAATGAGCAGTTCTTC,CASSLSPGTLNNEQFF
13,NA,NA,TRBV19,TRBJ2-7,TGTGCCAGTAGTGGCCACAGGGGGGGCGAGCAGTACTTC,CASSGHRGGEQYF
17,TRBD2,NA,TRBV3-1/TRBV3-2,TRBJ2-1,TGTGCCAGCAGCCCAGGACTAGCCGTTAGCTCCTACAATGAGCAGTTCTTC,CASSPGLAVSSYNEQFF
16,TRBD1,NA,TRBV5-1,TRBJ2-1,TGCGCCAGCAGCTTGGAGGGACAGGGGTCAGGCAATGAGCAGTTCTTC,CASSLEGQGSGNEQFF
14,TRBD1,NA,TRBV6-5,TRBJ1-5,TGTGCCAGCAGGCAAGGACAGGGGAATCAGCCCCAGCATTTT,CASRQGQGNQPQHF
16,NA,NA,TRBV4-1,TRBJ2-7,TGCGCCAGCAGCCAAGTTATCGATGCGGGGCAGGCCGAGCAGTACTTC,CASSQVIDAGQAEQYF
13,NA,NA,TRBV19,TRBJ1-4,TGTGCCAGTAGTATTTCGGTAGGGGAAAAACTGTTTTTT,CASSISVGEKLFF
13,NA,NA,TRBV19,TRBJ2-5,TGTGCCAGTAGGTCCCAGGGGAGGGAGACCCAGTACTTC,CASRSQGRETQYF
16,NA,NA,TRBV23-1,TRBJ2-7,TGCGCCAGCAGTCAGCCGGGCCGGGATCTAACCTACGAGCAGTACTTC,CASSQPGRDLTYEQYF
20,NA,few,TRBV15,TRBJ1-1,TGTGCCACCAGCAGAGATCGGGCCGGGGGCGGCTTGGCGTCAAGAACTGAAGCTTTCTTT,CATSRDRAGGGLASRTEAFF
14,NA,NA,TRBV11-2,TRBJ1-1,TGTGCCAGCAGGGGGGGGCTCCTGAACACTGAAGCTTTCTTT,CASRGGLLNTEAFF
14,TRBD1,few,TRBV19,TRBJ2-2,TGTGCCAGTTCCGACAGGGGGAACACCGGGGAGCTGTTTTTT,CASSDRGNTGELFF
16,TRBD2,few,TRBV7-8,TRBJ2-5,TGTGCCAGCAGCTTAAGACTAGCGGTCCTCCAAGAGACCCAGTACTTC,CASSLRLAVLQETQYF
12,NA,NA,TRBV19,TRBJ1-1,TGTGCCAGTAGTATAGTGGGCGGGATACTGATTTTT,CASSIVGGILIF
15,NA,NA,TRBV6-2/TRBV6-3,TRBJ2-1,TGTGCCAGCAGTGTAAGGACTGGTAGCAACAATGAGCAGTTCTTC,CASSVRTGSNNEQFF